The next 13 T cell receptor beta chains were all read from a single sample in a study of blood T cells in healthy people across ages. Primers used in a second PCR of roughly 6 to 11 cycles were a sample-barcoded 5' primer and a J-beta primer mix. Each CDR3 protein gets one entry after TCRdb re-called the 5' RACE reads with MiXCR. The sample contains roughly 2 million distinct CDR3 sequences, around half of which appear only once. Sequencing used blood. These receptor sequences come from a woman aged 40 to 50 in good health.

This chain connects TRBV11-1 to TRBJ2-7; D remains unclear. Trimming pared 10 bases from V and 0 bases from J, leaving 7 bases between. This CDR3 comprises 11 residues. Germline V gene sequence: CDR1 SGHAT, CDR2 FQDESV (reference sequence). The CDR3 region is CAIPGSYEQYF. DNA of the CDR3: TGTGCCATCCCGGGCTCCTACGAGCAGTACTTC.

This clonotype was observed a handful of times. The V gene is TRBV20-1, the J gene TRBJ2-1; D ambiguous. V was clipped by 2 bases and J by 0 bases, with 8 bases between them. CDR1 and CDR2 from the germline V gene are DFQATT and SNEGSKA (reference sequence). The CDR3 runs to 14 residues. The CDR3 DNA follows: TGCAGTGCTAGACAGGTCAGCTCCTACAATGAGCAGTTCTTC. Protein sequence: CSARQVSSYNEQFF.

This chain uses TRBV4-2 with TRBJ1-6, with 8 bases identical to TRBD1. Germline V gene lookup returns CDR1 LGHNA and CDR2 YNFKEQ. The CDR3 has 15 residues. V shed 1 base, J shed 8 bases, and the junction held 4 bases outside the gene matches. CDR3 nucleotide sequence: TGTGCCAGCAGCCAAGTCGACAGGGGTGATTCACCCCTCCACTTT. Protein sequence: CASSQVDRGDSPLHF.

This clonotype was observed a few times. The chain has TRBV29-1 and TRBJ2-5; D remains unclear. The CDR3 spans 13 residues. From germline, CDR1 is SQVTM and CDR2 ANQGSEA. V lost 7 bases and J 2 bases, leaving 14 bases between the germline ends. Written as DNA, the CDR3 is TGCAGCGCCGACACTGCCGTGCAAGAGACCCAGTACTTC. Its translation is CSADTAVQETQYF.

The chain employs TRBV28 and TRBJ2-7; no clear D. CDR3 size: 17 residues. Germline loops: CDR1 MDHEN, CDR2 SYDVKM. Trimming cost V 1 base and J 4 bases, with 20 bases left between them. The CDR3 region is CASSLYSTRKIGYEQYF. For the CDR3, the DNA is TGTGCCAGCAGTTTATACTCGACCCGAAAGATAGGGTACGAGCAGTACTTC.

This clonotype was counted only a few times. The V call is TRBV29-1, the J call TRBJ1-5; D is undetermined. Germline assignment: CDR1 SQVTM and CDR2 ANQGSEA. V lost 7 bases, J lost 0 bases, and 13 bases lay in between. The CDR3 has 14 residues. CDR3: CSAGGGNSNQPQHF. The CDR3 nucleotides read TGCAGCGCCGGAGGAGGGAATAGCAATCAGCCCCAGCATTTT.

This chain connects TRBV28 to TRBJ2-3; 9 nucleotides line up with TRBD2. The germline V gene encodes CDR1 MDHEN and CDR2 SYDVKM. The V gene end was trimmed by 4 bases and the J gene end by 2 bases; junction bases not matched to a gene: 4. The CDR3 has 15 amino acids. CDR3 sequence: CASSSAGGTTDTQYF. Written as DNA, the CDR3 is TGTGCCAGCAGTTCAGCGGGGGGAACCACAGATACGCAGTATTTT. Combining the CDR3 with reference TRBV28 and TRBJ2-3 gives the whole variable domain DVKVTQSSRYLVKRTGEKVFLECVQDMDHENMFWYRQDPGLGLRLIYFSYDVKMKEKGDIPEGYSVSREKKERFSLILESASTNQTSMYLCASSSAGGTTDTQYFGPGTRLTVL.

This rearrangement joins TRBV24-1 to TRBJ2-3; 8 positions match TRBD1. After removal of 5 bases from V and 0 bases from J, the junction contained 3 bases not matched to a gene. This CDR3 is 15 amino acids long. Germline CDR1 KGHDR, CDR2 SFDVKD. In DNA, the CDR3 is TGTGCCACCAGTGGGGACAGGCTTAGCACAGATACGCAGTATTTT. This translates into CATSGDRLSTDTQYF.

This CDR3 is CASSQDGTHIPTDTQYF. CDR3 coding DNA: TGTGCCAGCAGCCAGGATGGGACTCATATCCCCACAGATACGCAGTATTTT. The rearrangement uses TRBV14 and TRBJ2-3, with D maybe TRBD2 (6 bases). Trimming shortened V by 3 bases and J by 2 bases, and 18 bases separated the two germline ends. CDR1 SGHDN and CDR2 FVKESK come from the germline V gene. This CDR3 contains 17 residues. Filled out from reference TRBV14 and TRBJ2-3, the complete variable domain reads EAGVTQFPSHSVIEKGQTVTLRCDPISGHDNLYWYRRVMGKEIKFLLHFVKESKQDESGMPNNRFLAERTGGTYSTLKVQPAELEDSGVYFCASSQDGTHIPTDTQYFGPGTRLTVL.

The chain has TRBV4-3 and TRBJ1-2; perhaps TRBD1 as D (6 bases). CDR3 size: 18 residues. V lost 8 bases, J lost 4 bases, and 29 bases lay in between. CDR1 and CDR2 (germline): LGHNA, YSLEER. The CDR3 sequence is CASRPSLRGGYSGYGYTF. The DNA for the CDR3 is TGCGCCAGCCGGCCCTCTCTCAGGGGAGGATATTCGGGCTATGGCTACACCTTC.

V is TRBV2 and J is TRBJ2-2; 8 nucleotides align to TRBD2. Per germline, CDR1 SNHLY and CDR2 FYNNEI. The CDR3 is made up of 13 amino acids. V was clipped by 6 bases and J by 7 bases; unmatched bases: 4. As DNA, the CDR3 is TGTGCCAGCAGCCTACGGGGGGGCGGGGAGCTGTTTTTT. Amino acid sequence: CASSLRGGGELFF.

The CDR3 DNA reads TGTGCCAGCAGTTCGCCTACCCCAACGCCAGATACGCAGTATTTT. Amino acids: CASSSPTPTPDTQYF. The rearrangement joins TRBV6-6 to TRBJ2-3; D gene unclear. Trimming left V 4 bases short and J 4 bases short, with 15 bases between. Germline CDR1 MNHNY, CDR2 SVGAGI (reference sequence). This CDR3 spans 15 amino acids.

The gene calls are TRBV6-2 or TRBV6-3 and TRBJ2-5; 12 bases are a match to TRBD2. Looked up from germline, CDR1 is MNHEY and CDR2 is SVGEGT. This CDR3 contains 18 residues. Trimming took 4 bases from V and 5 from J; bases not matched to a gene: 14. CDR3 amino acids: CASSSLPLGLAGSETQYF. CDR3 sequence (DNA): TGTGCCAGCAGTTCCCTGCCGCTTGGACTAGCGGGGTCGGAGACCCAGTACTTC.